This T cell receptor (beta chain) appears in the sequencing data of a study of T cell responses to AZD1222 COVID-19 vaccine (TCRdb year 2021). Regarding the study in general: A total of around 240 trial participants underwent TCR sequencing, of whom 200 to 220 had received two doses of AZD1222 and around 26 had received two doses of the MenACWY control vaccine. Enrollment into the trials was organized by age into subgroups of 18-55, 56-69 and 70-plus years, and those subgroups contained roughly 150, 30 and 60 TCR-sequenced participants, respectively.

General study outcomes and caveats: The whole spike protein was spanned by vaccine-associated CD4 TCRs, and dominant responses were seen in regions 160-218 and 743-854. Because no samples from the day 14 peak response were available, repertoires could be characterized only after the peak T cell response. After two AZD1222 doses, both the breadth and the depth of spike-specific TCRs were significantly higher than at day 0 and than in MenACWY recipients. Reportedly, almost half of the unique spike-specific TCRs recognized epitopes lying outside the regions that are mutated in the B.1.351 and B.1.1.7 variants. Participants were mostly white British and included more females than males, and it was suggested by the authors that clonal diversity may have been underestimated. In the small 56-69-year group, the increase in depth fell short of significance, most likely because of low power. Only five to seven AZD1222 recipients were SARS-CoV-2 seropositive at baseline, limiting conclusions about previously exposed vaccinees.

The time point label on this specimen signifies: about 28 days (+/-7) after the second vaccine dose. According to the study, the label for this sample's treatment or condition signals: meningococcal conjugate vaccine given as trial control. Vaccinee samples were obtained from the UK trials COV001 and COV002, which included a single-blind randomized controlled phase 2/3 trial of AZD1222 (ChAdOx1 nCoV-19) in healthy adults. Trial participant PBMC samples were collected at day 0 and day 28 after the second dose for TCRbeta chain sequencing. The CDR3 regions of human TCRbeta chains were analyzed by immunosequencing. The study's processing was this. Repertoire TCRs were matched against a reference library of SARS-CoV-2-specific TCRs generated with the MIRA antigen-specificity platform. Breadth was defined as the fraction of unique TCRs that were SARS-CoV-2-associated, and depth was defined as the fraction of total T cells that were SARS-CoV-2-associated. Using the MIRA data, each spike-specific TCR was assigned both to the spike region to which the TCR was reactive and to a CD4 or CD8 class. Log10-transformed breadth and depth values were compared by one-way ANOVA with Sidak's multiple comparisons tests. TCRdb's version of the immuneACCESS table is confined to in-frame rearrangements and falls short of the full clone set. An unresolved V gene accounts for under half of the shortfall where checked; the remainder is of unknown origin. The DNA gave D and trimming, while V, J and clone size come from that table. The sample table lists fewer than 75,000 clones, 90% to 95% of them with a count of one. In total, the top ten clones hold 6.3% of the sample.

Details on this clone: This receptor's antigen is unknown. No per-base quality is available; no much larger clone lies one base away.

The CDR3 contains 12 residues, cysteine and phenylalanine counted. Only CDR3 DNA is held: 36 bases, read in frame from base 1. The chain is assembled from TRBV21-1 and TRBJ2-2; TRBD1 was called by the table and not checked on the DNA. TRBV21-1 corresponds to a pseudogene. This TCR came from an adult who received the MenACWY meningococcal vaccine as a control. The specimen was peripheral blood, collected 28 days after the second dose of the MenACWY control vaccine. The sequence in DNA is TGTGCCGAGGGGGCGCGAACCGGGGAGCTGTTTTTT. Its translation is CAEGARTGELFF.